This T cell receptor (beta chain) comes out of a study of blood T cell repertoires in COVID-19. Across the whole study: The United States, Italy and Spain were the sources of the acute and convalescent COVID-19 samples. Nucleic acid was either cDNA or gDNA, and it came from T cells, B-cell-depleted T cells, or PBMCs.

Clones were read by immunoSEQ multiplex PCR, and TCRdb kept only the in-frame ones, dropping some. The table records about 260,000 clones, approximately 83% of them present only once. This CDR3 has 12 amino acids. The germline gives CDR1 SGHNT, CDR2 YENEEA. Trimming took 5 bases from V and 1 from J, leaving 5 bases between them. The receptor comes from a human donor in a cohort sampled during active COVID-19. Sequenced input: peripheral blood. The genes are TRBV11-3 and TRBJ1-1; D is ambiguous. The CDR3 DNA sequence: TGTGCCAGCAGCCGGGAGAACACTGAAGCTTTCTTT. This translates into CASSRENTEAFF.